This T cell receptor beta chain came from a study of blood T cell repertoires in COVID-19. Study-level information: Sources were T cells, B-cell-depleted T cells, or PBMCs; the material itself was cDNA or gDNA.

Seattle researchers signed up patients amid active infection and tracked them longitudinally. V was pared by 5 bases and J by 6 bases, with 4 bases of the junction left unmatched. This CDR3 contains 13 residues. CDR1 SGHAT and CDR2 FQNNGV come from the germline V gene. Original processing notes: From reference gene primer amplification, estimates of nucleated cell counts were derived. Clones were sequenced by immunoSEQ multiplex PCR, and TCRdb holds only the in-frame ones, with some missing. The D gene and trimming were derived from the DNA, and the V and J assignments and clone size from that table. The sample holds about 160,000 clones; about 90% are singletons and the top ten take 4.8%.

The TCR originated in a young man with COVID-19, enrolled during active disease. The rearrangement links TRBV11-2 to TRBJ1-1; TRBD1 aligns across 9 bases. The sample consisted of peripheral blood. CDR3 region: CASSQTGGAEAFF. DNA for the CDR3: TGTGCCAGCAGCCAGACAGGGGGAGCTGAAGCTTTCTTT.